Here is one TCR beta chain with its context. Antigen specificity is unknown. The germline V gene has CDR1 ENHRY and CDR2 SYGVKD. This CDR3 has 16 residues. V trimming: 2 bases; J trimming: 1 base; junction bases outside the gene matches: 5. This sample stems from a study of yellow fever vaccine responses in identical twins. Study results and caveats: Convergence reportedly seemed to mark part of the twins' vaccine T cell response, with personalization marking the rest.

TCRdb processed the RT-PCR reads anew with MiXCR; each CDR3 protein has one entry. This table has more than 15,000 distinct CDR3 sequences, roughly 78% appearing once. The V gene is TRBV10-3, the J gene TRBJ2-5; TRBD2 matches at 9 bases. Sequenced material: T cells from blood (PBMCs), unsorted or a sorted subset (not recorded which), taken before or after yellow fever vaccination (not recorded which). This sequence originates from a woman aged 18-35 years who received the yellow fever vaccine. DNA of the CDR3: TGTGCCATCAGTGAGCCGACTAGCGGTCTCCAAGAGACCCAGTACTTC. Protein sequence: CAISEPTSGLQETQYF.